The 10 T cell receptor beta chains below come from one sample, sequenced in a study of blood T cell repertoires in COVID-19. Using immunoSEQ multiplex PCR, the repertoire was profiled, and TCRdb retains in-frame clones only, with some absent. The profile covers fewer than 300,000 clones, with 70% to 90% appearing a single time and roughly 12% taken by the ten largest. The material sequenced was peripheral blood. All receptors derive from a woman aged 30 to 39 with COVID-19, enrolled during active disease.

About this clone itself: At the DNA level, this CDR3 is encoded by other sequences in the same sample as well. V is TRBV7-9 and J is TRBJ2-7; TRBD1 aligns across 9 bases. The junction had 4 bases not matched to a gene; V was cut back by 5 bases and J by 2 bases. Germline CDR1 and CDR2: SEHNR and FQNEAQ (reference sequence). The CDR3 is 14 amino acids. CDR3 in amino acids: CASSPRQGAYEQYF. DNA of the CDR3: TGTGCCAGCAGCCCAAGACAGGGGGCCTACGAGCAGTACTTC.

The rearrangement links TRBV2 to TRBJ1-6; maybe TRBD1 (5 bases). Trimming took 2 bases from V and 7 from J, leaving 12 bases between them. The CDR3 has 15 amino acids. From germline, CDR1 is SNHLY and CDR2 FYNNEI. For the CDR3, the DNA is TGTGCCAGCAGTGAAATAGGGGAAGAGAATTCACCCCTCCACTTT. Its translation: CASSEIGEENSPLHF.

V and J are TRBV11-2 and TRBJ2-5; 8 bases are shared with TRBD2. The CDR3 runs to 16 residues. Trimming at V came to 6 bases and at J to 5 bases, leaving 14 bases not matched to a gene. In germline, CDR1 is SGHAT, CDR2 FQNNGV. The CDR3 DNA follows: TGTGCCAGCAGACGGGGGGGGTACGACTCCAGGGAGACCCAGTACTTC. Translating it yields CASRRGGYDSRETQYF.

The chain combines TRBV18 with TRBJ2-7; 8 nucleotides line up with TRBD1. The V gene end was trimmed by 4 bases and the J gene end by 4 bases; junction bases not matched to a gene: 9. The germline CDR1 and CDR2 sequences are KGHSH and LQKENI. The CDR3 length is 15 residues. CDR3 sequence (DNA): TGTGCCAGCTCACTGGCGCAGGGGGCAGGGTACGAGCAGTACTTC. This translates into CASSLAQGAGYEQYF. The entire variable domain, with the rest obtained from reference TRBV18 and TRBJ2-7, is as follows: NAGVMQNPRHLVRRRGQEARLRCSPMKGHSHVYWYRQLPEEGLKFMVYLQKENIIDESGMPKERFSAEFPKEGPSILRIQQVVRGDSAAYFCASSLAQGAGYEQYFGPGTRLTVT.

This clone was counted only a few times. The genes are TRBV4-1 and TRBJ2-5; 7 bases are a match to TRBD2. V shed 4 bases and J 0 bases; nucleotides not matched to a gene: 5. The CDR3 runs to 15 residues. Germline loops: CDR1 MGHRA, CDR2 YSYEKL. The CDR3 DNA reads TGCGCCAGCAGCCTCGGGACTACCAACCAAGAGACCCAGTACTTC. This encodes CASSLGTTNQETQYF.

This sequence joins TRBV19 and TRBJ2-1, with 10 bases aligning to TRBD2. Trimming took 4 bases from V and 3 from J; bases not matched to a gene: 9. This CDR3 contains 17 residues. From germline, CDR1 is LNHDA and CDR2 SQIVND (reference sequence). CDR3 nucleotide sequence: TGTGCCAGTAGTACCTATTCTAGCGGGGGCCTCTACAATGAGCAGTTCTTC. Its protein product is CASSTYSSGGLYNEQFF.

CDR3: CASSFIAQGPFF. CDR3 nucleotides: TGTGCCAGCAGCTTTATAGCACAGGGCCCTTTCTTT. The chain carries TRBV11-2 and TRBJ1-1, with a possible D match to TRBD1 (6 bases). This CDR3 spans 12 amino acids. Germline CDR1 reads SGHAT; CDR2 reads FQNNGV. V lost 3 bases to trimming and J lost 12 bases, with 14 bases between them.

The V and J genes are TRBV6-1 and TRBJ1-6; TRBD1 is a possible D gene (6 bases). The V end was cut by 2 bases, the J end by 0 bases, with 8 bases between. This CDR3 contains 16 residues. Germline V CDR1 and CDR2: MNHNS, SASEGT. CDR3 in amino acids: CASSERGGSYNSPLHF. In nucleotides, the CDR3 is TGTGCCAGCAGTGAAAGGGGGGGCTCCTATAATTCACCCCTCCACTTT.

The V call is TRBV14, the J call TRBJ2-2, with D maybe TRBD2 (6 bases). Germline loops: CDR1 SGHDN, CDR2 FVKESK. Trimming removed 6 bases at V and 0 bases at J, with 8 bases between. The CDR3 contains 14 residues. In nucleotides, the CDR3 is TGTGCCAGCAGGCGGGACTCGAACACCGGGGAGCTGTTTTTT. It yields the protein CASRRDSNTGELFF. Combining the CDR3 with reference TRBV14 and TRBJ2-2 gives the whole variable domain EAGVTQFPSHSVIEKGQTVTLRCDPISGHDNLYWYRRVMGKEIKFLLHFVKESKQDESGMPNNRFLAERTGGTYSTLKVQPAELEDSGVYFCASRRDSNTGELFFGEGSRLTVL.

In this sample, this clone turned up once. The genes are TRBV7-9 and TRBJ2-7; TRBD2 agrees at 8 bases. After removal of 7 bases from V and 6 bases from J, the junction contained 11 bases not matched to a gene. Germline V gene data show CDR1 as SEHNR and CDR2 as FQNEAQ (reference sequence). The CDR3 has 14 amino acids. Written as DNA, the CDR3 is TGTGCCAGCACCGGGGGGGGCCTATGGTCCGAGCAGTACTTC. This translates into CASTGGGLWSEQYF.